The 24 T cell receptor beta chains below all came from one sample that was sequenced in a study of cytomegalovirus exposure and HLA in healthy donors. Both 60 Vbeta primers and 13 Jbeta primers went into the PCR. Method: immunoSEQ multiplex PCR; TCRdb's copy keeps in-frame clones and lacks some. The sample comprises some 270,000 clones, nearly 95% of which are singletons, and roughly 1.5% rests with the top ten. Sequencing input: PBMCs. The receptors derive from a girl aged 2 to 10 in good health and CMV-seronegative.

The V gene is TRBV28, the J gene TRBJ2-7, with 9 bases lining up with TRBD1. V was clipped by 6 bases and J by 3 bases; unmatched bases: 3. The CDR3 covers 13 residues. Germline V lookup: CDR1 MDHEN, CDR2 SYDVKM. The DNA for the CDR3 is TGTGCCAGCAGAGGGACAGGGAACTACGAGCAGTACTTC. Translated, it gives CASRGTGNYEQYF. Looking up the rest from reference TRBV28 and TRBJ2-7 gives the full variable domain: DVKVTQSSRYLVKRTGEKVFLECVQDMDHENMFWYRQDPGLGLRLIYFSYDVKMKEKGDIPEGYSVSREKKERFSLILESASTNQTSMYLCASRGTGNYEQYFGPGTRLTVT.

V and J are TRBV30 and TRBJ2-3; a weak D match, TRBD2 (7 bases). The CDR3 extends over 14 amino acids. The germline V gene encodes CDR1 GTSNPN and CDR2 SVGIG (reference sequence). Trimming pared 4 bases from V and 2 bases from J, leaving 13 bases between. CDR3 nucleotides: TGTGCCTGGAAGGGGGGGCTCCACACAGATACGCAGTATTTT. Translation: CAWKGGLHTDTQYF.

The chain couples TRBV30 to TRBJ1-6; possible D gene TRBD1, 5 bases. Deletions cut 2 bases from V and 5 bases from J, with 7 bases between. Germline CDR1 is GTSNPN and CDR2 is SVGIG (reference sequence). The CDR3 contains 13 residues. CDR3 loop: CAWSWGDNSPLHF. Here the CDR3 DNA reads TGTGCCTGGAGTTGGGGGGATAATTCACCCCTCCACTTT.

This chain connects TRBV7-6 to TRBJ2-7; a possible D gene is TRBD2 (5 bases). Per the germline V gene, CDR1 is SGHVS and CDR2 is FNYEAQ. The CDR3 is 15 amino acids. V was cut by 1 base and J by 1 base, with 11 bases left in between. CDR3 loop: CASSLETGRSYEQYF. The CDR3 DNA reads TGTGCCAGCAGCTTAGAAACGGGAAGATCCTACGAGCAGTACTTC.

The V gene is TRBV11-2, the J gene TRBJ2-3, with TRBD2 matching over 10 bases. Germline V gene lookup returns CDR1 SGHAT and CDR2 FQNNGV. The junction had 16 bases not matched to a gene; V was cut back by 0 bases and J by 13 bases. The CDR3 runs to 17 residues. CDR3 nucleotide sequence: TGTGCCAGCAGCTTAGATCCCCCTAACGTAGCGGGGGGAGAGGAGTATTTT. Translating it yields CASSLDPPNVAGGEEYF. Based on the CDR3 plus reference TRBV11-2 and TRBJ2-3, the full variable domain is EAGVAQSPRYKIIEKRQSVAFWCNPISGHATLYWYQQILGQGPKLLIQFQNNGVVDDSQLPKDRFSAERLKGVDSTLKIQPAKLEDSAVYLCASSLDPPNVAGGEEYFGPGTRLTVL.

In this sample, this clone turned up once. The V and J genes are TRBV5-4 and TRBJ2-1, with 10 nucleotides matching TRBD2. Germline values: CDR1 SGHNT, CDR2 YYREEE (reference sequence). The CDR3 has 17 amino acids. J gave up 4 bases and V 1 base, and 8 bases lay outside the gene matches. In nucleotides, the CDR3 is TGTGCCAGCAGCTTGCGGGAAAAAGCGGGAGGGTACAATGAGCAGTTCTTC. Protein: CASSLREKAGGYNEQFF.

The CDR3 region has the DNA TGTGCCACCAGCAGAGATACTTGGGTGGGTCTAGCGGATTTCAATGAGCAGTTCTTC. It specifies CATSRDTWVGLADFNEQFF. The chain has TRBV15 and TRBJ2-1; 7 bases agree with TRBD2. This CDR3 is built from 19 residues. The V gene end was trimmed by 0 bases and the J gene end by 6 bases; junction bases not matched to a gene: 17. The germline CDR1 and CDR2 sequences are LNHNV and YYDKDF (reference sequence).

V is TRBV5-6 and J is TRBJ1-2; 10 bases agree with TRBD1. The J segment lost 7 bases and the V segment lost 0 bases, leaving 15 bases of the junction unmatched. The CDR3 has 18 residues. From germline, CDR1 is SGHDT and CDR2 YYEEEE. Here the CDR3 reads CASSLGLFVLGTGVGYTF. The CDR3 bases are TGTGCCAGCAGCTTGGGGCTTTTCGTGTTGGGGACAGGGGTTGGCTACACCTTC. The entire variable domain, with the rest obtained from reference TRBV5-6 and TRBJ1-2, is as follows: DAGVTQSPTHLIKTRGQQVTLRCSPKSGHDTVSWYQQALGQGPQFIFQYYEEEERQRGNFPDRFSGHQFPNYSSELNVNALLLGDSALYLCASSLGLFVLGTGVGYTFGSGTRLTVV.

This chain links TRBV6-5 with TRBJ2-7; the D gene is possibly TRBD1 (6 bases). Trimming removed 6 bases from V and 5 bases from J, with 17 bases in between. Germline V CDR1 and CDR2: MNHEY, SVGAGI. This CDR3 has 14 residues. The CDR3 reads CASRPGTIGNEQYF. The CDR3 DNA reads as TGTGCCAGCAGACCCGGGACAATTGGGAACGAGCAGTACTTC.

This clone was recorded only once. This chain joins TRBV21-1 and TRBJ2-2; TRBD2, the D gene given by the table, was not confirmed from the DNA. TRBV21-1 is tagged as a pseudogene. The CDR3 loop spans 12 amino acids. CDR3 sequence (DNA): TGTGCCAGCACCCTGAACACCGGGGAGCTGTTTTTT. It translates to CASTLNTGELFF.

The chain carries TRBV30 and TRBJ1-1; D perhaps matches TRBD1 (5 bases). Trimming shortened V by 4 bases and J by 1 base, and 16 bases separated the two germline ends. Germline values: CDR1 GTSNPN, CDR2 SVGIG (reference sequence). CDR3 size: 15 residues. This chain's CDR3 is CAWIGGVSQNTEAFF. DNA for the CDR3: TGTGCCTGGATAGGAGGGGTAAGCCAGAACACTGAAGCTTTCTTT.

The genes are TRBV9 and TRBJ1-5; no definite D call. In germline, CDR1 is SGDLS, CDR2 YYNGEE. This CDR3 is 13 amino acids long. The V end lost 0 bases, the J end lost 4 bases, and 5 bases lay between the germline ends. The CDR3 DNA reads as TGTGCCAGCAGCGTAGGTGCGAATCAGCCCCAGCATTTT. Its protein is CASSVGANQPQHF.

The CDR3 sequence is CASSLTGTDYGYTF. The CDR3 DNA reads as TGTGCCAGCAGCTTAACCGGGACAGACTATGGCTACACCTTC. The chain couples TRBV7-9 to TRBJ1-2, with 7 bases aligning to TRBD1. The germline CDR1 and CDR2 sequences are SEHNR and FQNEAQ (reference sequence). The trim removed 2 bases at V and 3 bases at J, leaving 3 bases unmatched. The CDR3 covers 14 residues.

This clone was picked up a small number of times. The DNA of the CDR3 is TGTGCCAGCAGCCAAGTACAGGGAATCTCCTACGAGCAGTACTTC. This translates into CASSQVQGISYEQYF. The chain employs TRBV4-2 and TRBJ2-7; D is perhaps TRBD1 (6 bases). This CDR3 has 15 residues. The V end was cut by 1 base, the J end by 0 bases, with 10 bases between. Germline V lookup: CDR1 LGHNA, CDR2 YNFKEQ.

This rearrangement joins TRBV5-4 to TRBJ2-3, with no clear D. The CDR3 contains 13 residues. V was shortened by 1 base and J by 0 bases, with 3 bases between the two germline ends. In germline, CDR1 is SGHNT, CDR2 YYREEE (reference sequence). The CDR3 protein is CASSLTSTDTQYF. The CDR3 nucleotides are TGTGCCAGCAGCTTGACTAGCACAGATACGCAGTATTTT.

The CDR3 spells CAISGHTTDTQYF. The CDR3, as DNA: TGTGCCATCAGTGGGCACACCACAGATACGCAGTATTTT. The chain couples TRBV10-3 to TRBJ2-3; D is ambiguous. The germline V and J ends were trimmed by 4 bases and 2 bases, with 7 bases remaining between them. CDR1 and CDR2 from the germline V gene are ENHRY and SYGVKD. The CDR3 spans 13 residues.

This clone was found a few times. This chain joins TRBV6-1 and TRBJ2-1; D is unresolved. This CDR3 spans 11 amino acids. Between the trimmed V and J ends, which lost 7 bases and 8 bases, there was a span of 9 bases. Germline-derived CDR1 and CDR2 are MNHNS and SASEGT. CDR3 sequence reads: CASKIHDEQFF. In nucleotides, the CDR3 is TGTGCCAGCAAGATACACGATGAGCAGTTCTTC.

This clone was found a few times. CDR3 in amino acids: CATRATSGRISYDEQFF. The CDR3 nucleotides read TGTGCCACCAGAGCCACTAGCGGGAGGATCTCGTACGATGAGCAGTTCTTC. The J gene is TRBJ2-1, the V gene TRBV15; 12 bases align to TRBD2. V gave up 6 bases and J gave up 8 bases; unmatched junction bases: 14. This CDR3 contains 17 residues. CDR1 LNHNV and CDR2 YYDKDF come from the germline V gene (reference sequence).

This clone has just a few counts. The rearrangement uses TRBV7-9 and TRBJ2-1, with 7 bases matching TRBD1. With 5 bases clipped from V and 8 bases from J, the junction kept 15 bases outside the gene matches. Germline-derived CDR1 and CDR2 are SEHNR and FQNEAQ (reference sequence). The CDR3 extends over 16 amino acids. CDR3 loop: CASSRSGTELWDEQFF. The CDR3 region has the DNA TGTGCCAGCAGCCGATCAGGGACAGAGCTTTGGGATGAGCAGTTCTTC. Based on the CDR3 plus reference TRBV7-9 and TRBJ2-1, the full variable domain is DTGVSQNPRHKITKRGQNVTFRCDPISEHNRLYWYRQTLGQGPEFLTYFQNEAQLEKSRLLSDRFSAERPKGSFSTLEIQRTEQGDSAMYLCASSRSGTELWDEQFFGPGTRLTVL.

The CDR3 DNA is TGTGCCAGCAGCTTAGATCGAACTGGGACTAGCGGGTACCAAGAGACCCAGTACTTC. Translation: CASSLDRTGTSGYQETQYF. The chain joins TRBV7-9 to TRBJ2-5; 12 bases are a match to TRBD2. V trimming: 1 base; J trimming: 0 bases; junction bases outside the gene matches: 9. The CDR3 sequence is 19 residues long. Germline assignment: CDR1 SEHNR and CDR2 FQNEAQ (reference sequence).

This sequence joins TRBV7-3 and TRBJ2-2; 13 positions agree with TRBD2. In germline, CDR1 is SGHTA, CDR2 FQGTGA. V lost 5 bases, J lost 7 bases, and 7 bases stayed unmatched. This CDR3 has 16 residues. The CDR3 coding sequence is TGTGCCAGCAGCCCTGGGACTAGCGGGGCTGTCGGGGAGCTGTTTTTT. It yields the protein CASSPGTSGAVGELFF.

The V and J genes are TRBV19 and TRBJ2-1, with 8 bases matching TRBD2. This CDR3 is 15 amino acids long. Germline trimming cut 3 bases from V and 4 bases from J; bases unmatched to any gene: 5. CDR1 is LNHDA and CDR2 is SQIVND in the germline V gene (reference sequence). The chain's CDR3 is CASSIGASGYNEQFF. Written as DNA, the CDR3 is TGTGCCAGTAGTATTGGCGCTAGCGGGTACAATGAGCAGTTCTTC.

This chain connects TRBV6-1 to TRBJ1-4, with TRBD1 identical over 9 bases. The CDR3 spans 19 residues. In germline, CDR1 is MNHNS, CDR2 SASEGT. V lost 3 bases and J lost 0; bases outside the gene matches: 11. The CDR3 nucleotides read TGTGCCAGCAGTGATTCGACAGGGGGAGCGGGGGCAACTAATGAAAAACTGTTTTTT. Protein product: CASSDSTGGAGATNEKLFF.

The chain employs TRBV5-6 and TRBJ2-3, with 8 nucleotides matching TRBD2. J lost 4 bases, V lost 3 bases, and 10 bases had no gene match. The CDR3 length is 16 residues. CDR1 is SGHDT and CDR2 is YYEEEE in the germline V gene. The CDR3 loop reads CASSSPGLVGADTQYF. The CDR3 DNA reads TGTGCCAGCAGCTCCCCGGGACTAGTGGGGGCAGATACGCAGTATTTT.